The next 17 T cell receptor beta chains were all read from a single sample in a study of blood T cell repertoires in COVID-19. Assay: immunoSEQ multiplex PCR; the TCRdb copy retains only in-frame clones and omits some. The sample comprises 290,000 or so clones, more than 75% of which are singletons, and around 1.4% rests with the top ten. Sequencing was carried out using peripheral blood. The receptors were sampled from a man between 65 and 85 years old with acute or convalescent COVID-19.

J is TRBJ1-2 and V is TRBV15; no definite D call. CDR3 length: 15 residues. Germline CDR1 is LNHNV and CDR2 is YYDKDF (reference sequence). V gave up 0 bases and J gave up 5 bases, with 13 bases separating them. The CDR3 spells CATSRDGPGQYGYTF. CDR3 nucleotides: TGTGCCACCAGCAGAGATGGGCCTGGGCAGTATGGCTACACCTTC.

This chain uses TRBV20-1 with TRBJ1-2; a possible D gene is TRBD1 (5 bases). Germline lookup yields CDR1 DFQATT and CDR2 SNEGSKA (reference sequence). This CDR3 contains 11 residues. V dropped 1 base and J dropped 10 bases, with 10 bases sitting between them. DNA for the CDR3: TGCAGTGCTAGAGTAACAGGAATCTACACCTTC. This gives the protein CSARVTGIYTF.

The chain couples TRBV7-2 to TRBJ2-1; D call uncertain. Between the trimmed V and J ends, which lost 4 bases and 3 bases, there was a span of 10 bases. The CDR3 contains 14 residues. From germline, CDR1 is SGHTA and CDR2 FQGNSA. As DNA, the CDR3 is TGTGCCAGCAGCTCGGCTAGAGGCTACAATGAGCAGTTCTTC. Translation gives CASSSARGYNEQFF.

This clone has a single count. The rearrangement uses TRBV3-1 (or the pseudogene TRBV3-2) and TRBJ1-5, with 10 bases identical to TRBD1. The CDR3 extends over 15 amino acids. CDR1 and CDR2 (germline): LGHDT, YNNKEL (reference sequence). Trimming removed 5 bases from V and 6 bases from J; junction bases left unmatched: 7. CDR3 in amino acids: CASSSDRGHSQPQHF. The CDR3 bases are TGTGCCAGCAGCTCTGACAGGGGGCATTCTCAGCCCCAGCATTTT.

This chain uses TRBV27 with TRBJ1-1, with 7 nucleotides matching TRBD1. The junction had 21 bases not matched to a gene; V was cut back by 7 bases and J by 1 base. Germline V CDR1 and CDR2: MNHEY, SMNVEV (reference sequence). The CDR3 totals 19 residues. CDR3 in DNA: TGTGCCAGCACCCCTCTTCTCGGACAGGTAGGGACCCGGAACACTGAAGCTTTCTTT. It specifies CASTPLLGQVGTRNTEAFF.

The chain carries TRBV6-5 and TRBJ2-7; 7 nucleotides match TRBD2. The germline gives CDR1 MNHEY, CDR2 SVGAGI. CDR3 size: 13 residues. V trimming: 6 bases; J trimming: 3 bases; junction bases outside the gene matches: 5. The CDR3 DNA sequence: TGTGCCAGCAGGGTAGGCGGGGGCTACGAGCAGTACTTC. Protein: CASRVGGGYEQYF.

The CDR3 loop is CASSTGQAYGYTF. For the CDR3, the DNA is TGTGCCAGCAGTACAGGACAGGCTTATGGCTACACCTTC. The rearrangement joins TRBV6-5 to TRBJ1-2; TRBD1 aligns across 7 bases. This CDR3 spans 13 amino acids. V shed 5 bases, J shed 5 bases, and the junction held 5 bases outside the gene matches. CDR1 is MNHEY, CDR2 SVGAGI, per germline.

This clone was observed a few times. V is TRBV6-5 and J is TRBJ1-6; D gene unclear. The germline V gene encodes CDR1 MNHEY and CDR2 SVGAGI. The CDR3 has 14 residues. Trimming left V 0 bases short and J 8 bases short, with 8 bases between. The CDR3: CASSYSKTDSPLHF. DNA of the CDR3: TGTGCCAGCAGTTACTCGAAAACGGATTCACCCCTCCACTTT.

Written as DNA, the CDR3 is TGCGCCAGCAGCTTGGACGGTAACTATGGCTACACCTTC. Its protein product is CASSLDGNYGYTF. The V and J genes are TRBV5-1 and TRBJ1-2; D uncertain. The CDR3 is 13 residues long. Germline values: CDR1 SGHRS, CDR2 YFSETQ. V shed 0 bases and J shed 1 base, with 4 bases lying between them.

This chain links TRBV6-5 with TRBJ2-1; the D gene is possibly TRBD1 (6 bases). Germline V gene sequence: CDR1 MNHEY, CDR2 SVGAGI. This CDR3 has 14 residues. V lost 6 bases and J lost 3, with 12 bases in between. The CDR3: CASSTGTLYNEQFF. CDR3 sequence (DNA): TGTGCCAGCAGCACCGGGACACTCTACAATGAGCAGTTCTTC.

The gene calls are TRBV3-1 (or the pseudogene TRBV3-2) and TRBJ1-6, with 10 bases aligning to TRBD1. V dropped 4 bases and J dropped 7; count of bases not matched to a gene: 7. The CDR3 consists of 16 residues. Per the germline V gene, CDR1 is LGHDT and CDR2 is YNNKEL (reference sequence). This CDR3 reads CASSLGQGVLNSPLHF. The CDR3 DNA reads as TGTGCCAGCAGCCTAGGACAGGGGGTTTTGAATTCACCCCTCCACTTT.

The chain joins TRBV6-5 to TRBJ2-7, with unresolved D. Trimming removed 0 bases at V and 5 bases at J, with 17 bases between. Germline CDR1 reads MNHEY; CDR2 reads SVGAGI. The CDR3 contains 16 residues. DNA for the CDR3: TGTGCCAGCAGTTACTCTTCCGGTCATCTACTCGACGAGCAGTACTTC. Translated, it gives CASSYSSGHLLDEQYF.

The chain joins TRBV4-3 to TRBJ2-3; 10 bases align to TRBD2. The junction had 8 bases not matched to a gene; V was cut back by 4 bases and J by 1 base. The CDR3 is 17 residues long. In germline, CDR1 is LGHNA, CDR2 YSLEER. The DNA of the CDR3 is TGCGCCAGCAGCCGGGGACTAGCGAGCGGAGGCACAGATACGCAGTATTTT. Translation: CASSRGLASGGTDTQYF.

V gene TRBV28 combines with J gene TRBJ1-1; 8 positions agree with TRBD1. V gave up 6 bases and J gave up 4 bases; unmatched junction bases: 13. CDR3 length: 16 residues. The germline CDR1 and CDR2 sequences are MDHEN and SYDVKM. CDR3 in DNA: TGTGCCAGCAGGTTAGGACAGGGAAGTTCGGGCACTGAAGCTTTCTTT. This translates into CASRLGQGSSGTEAFF.

V usage is TRBV13 and J usage is TRBJ1-1; 7 bases fit TRBD1. Looked up from germline, CDR1 is PRHDT and CDR2 is FYEKMQ (reference sequence). With V trimmed by 5 bases and J by 1 base, 4 bases remained unmatched. The CDR3 totals 14 residues. Written as DNA, the CDR3 is TGTGCCAGCAGCCGAACAGGGGCGAACACTGAAGCTTTCTTT. Translating gives CASSRTGANTEAFF.

This clone is a singleton in its sample. This sequence joins TRBV19 and TRBJ2-3; 8 nucleotides align to TRBD2. Germline values: CDR1 LNHDA, CDR2 SQIVND (reference sequence). With V trimmed by 6 bases and J by 0 bases, 5 bases remained unmatched. The CDR3 runs 15 residues. DNA for the CDR3: TGTGCCAGTAGATCCGGGGGGGGTAGCACAGATACGCAGTATTTT. Encoded protein: CASRSGGGSTDTQYF.

The table lists this clone with a count of one. The J gene is TRBJ1-2, the V gene TRBV6-5; 11 positions match TRBD1. CDR3 length: 15 amino acids. V trimming: 7 bases; J trimming: 8 bases; junction bases outside the gene matches: 12. The germline CDR1 and CDR2 sequences are MNHEY and SVGAGI. CDR3 protein: CASTPLGQGAKGYTF. The CDR3 DNA reads as TGTGCCAGCACCCCATTAGGACAGGGGGCAAAGGGCTACACCTTC.